This T cell receptor (beta chain) appears in the sequencing data of a study of blood T cells in healthy people across ages. Individuals who donated were healthy Caucasians from Russia aged about 6 to 100. Each sample gave at least 6.5 million isolated PBMCs. CDR3 length: 15 residues. Germline values: CDR1 SNHLY, CDR2 FYNNEI. The authors ran a second PCR of 7 to 11 cycles using a sample-barcoded 5' primer and a J-beta primer mix. TCRdb analysed the 5' RACE reads with MiXCR anew, one entry per CDR3 protein. The sample consists of 1.5 million to 2 million distinct CDR3 sequences, roughly 28% of them appearing once.

The sequencing sample was made of blood. This sequence originates from a woman in her twenties or thirties in good health. The rearrangement joins TRBV2 to TRBJ2-5, with no clear D. The better agreement between TRBJ2-7 and the DNA end casts doubt on the J call. The CDR3: CASSYGPAPRYEQYF. The CDR3, as DNA: TGTGCCAGCAGCTATGGACCAGCTCCCCGCTACGAGCAGTACTTC.